The 17 T cell receptor beta chains in this list originate from one sample, sequenced in a study of beta chain features in type 1 diabetes. Overall study findings and caveats: People with Type 1 diabetes carried modestly yet significantly shorter TCRB CDR3s in all four CD4+ subsets.

Their antigens remain unidentified. Expressed TCRB transcripts got sequenced, as all isolated RNA was reverse transcribed. TCRdb's copy holds only in-frame clones and misses some; the assay was immunoSEQ multiplex PCR. The profile covers 600,000 to 700,000 clones, with under 15% appearing a single time and about 0.02% taken by the ten largest. Sequences were obtained from naive CD4+ T cells from blood. The receptors come from a man in his late teens or twenties with type 1 diabetes.

The sample holds a few counts of this clone. The chain combines TRBV27 with TRBJ2-3; tentatively, D is TRBD2 (7 bases). The ends were cut back, 4 bases at V and 6 bases at J, with 17 bases in the middle. Germline CDR1 MNHEY, CDR2 SMNVEV (reference sequence). This CDR3 comprises 15 residues. The CDR3 region has the DNA TGTGCCAGCAGTTCCGCGGGGGCGTGGGTCGATACGCAGTATTTT. Translating gives CASSSAGAWVDTQYF.

This clone was counted only a few times. The genes are TRBV6-5 and TRBJ2-7; TRBD2 might be the D (6 bases). V lost 6 bases and J lost 0, with 15 bases in between. Germline-derived CDR1 and CDR2 are MNHEY and SVGAGI. This CDR3 contains 15 residues. This CDR3 reads CASRLGTGSSYEQYF. DNA of the CDR3: TGTGCCAGCAGACTCGGGACCGGGAGCTCCTACGAGCAGTACTTC.

A remark on this clone: A much larger clonotype is one base distant, so this may be a read error. The same CDR3 arises from other DNA sequences in this sample as well. V gene TRBV7-8 combines with J gene TRBJ2-5; D remains ambiguous. The CDR3 sequence is 11 residues long. The germline V and J ends were trimmed by 2 bases and 4 bases, with 2 bases remaining between them. Germline values: CDR1 SGHVS, CDR2 FQNEAQ. As DNA, the CDR3 is TGTGCCAGCAGCTTACTAGAGACCCAGTACTTC. This translates into CASSLLETQYF.

In this sample, this clone turned up a few times. Compared with germline, one end of the junction differs, possibly owing to a read error. V is TRBV7-9 and J is TRBJ2-2, with D perhaps TRBD2 (6 bases). This CDR3 is built from 10 residues. CDR1 is SEHNR and CDR2 is FQNEAQ in the germline V gene (reference sequence). Here the CDR3 DNA reads TGTGCCAGCAGCACCCACCAGGAGGGTTTT. Its protein is CASSTHQEGF.

The table lists this clone with a few counts. The chain combines TRBV11-2 with TRBJ2-7; D possibly corresponds to TRBD1 (6 bases). Germline V lookup: CDR1 SGHAT, CDR2 FQNNGV. The length of the CDR3 is 15 residues. V was cut by 5 bases and J by 7 bases, with 21 bases left in between. In DNA form, the CDR3 reads TGTGCCAGCAGCACAAACGGGTTTAGGGGGAATGAGCAGTACTTC. This sequence encodes CASSTNGFRGNEQYF.

This rearrangement joins TRBV14 to TRBJ2-6; D not certain. The germline V gene has CDR1 SGHDN and CDR2 FVKESK. The ends were cut back, 4 bases at V and 2 bases at J, with 3 bases in the middle. The CDR3 consists of 13 residues. In DNA, the CDR3 is TGTGCCAGCAGCCGAGCTGGGGCCAACGTCCTGACTTTC. Translated, it gives CASSRAGANVLTF.

This clone occurred a few times. This chain links TRBV7-2 with TRBJ1-2; D gene ambiguous. There are 15 residues in the CDR3. V dropped 0 bases and J dropped 2 bases, with 10 bases sitting between them. From germline, CDR1 is SGHTA and CDR2 FQGNSA. CDR3 coding DNA: TGTGCCAGCAGCTTAGCGCGGGGAGGGAACTATGGCTACACCTTC. This sequence encodes CASSLARGGNYGYTF.

The genes are TRBV18 and TRBJ1-1; D unclear. Trimming shortened V by 0 bases and J by 0 bases, and 8 bases separated the two germline ends. The CDR3 loop spans 15 amino acids. In germline, CDR1 is KGHSH, CDR2 LQKENI. The CDR3 bases are TGTGCCAGCTCACCACCGAATGACATGAACACTGAAGCTTTCTTT. Protein: CASSPPNDMNTEAFF.

J is TRBJ2-5 and V is TRBV14; 12 bases fit TRBD1. J lost 2 bases, V lost 4 bases, and 14 bases had no gene match. The CDR3 extends over 19 amino acids. In germline, CDR1 is SGHDN, CDR2 FVKESK. CDR3 DNA: TGTGCCAGCAGCCCCGGGGGACAGGGGGCCAGCGACCTACAAGAGACCCAGTACTTC. It translates to CASSPGGQGASDLQETQYF. Using reference TRBV14 and TRBJ2-5 for the parts outside the CDR3, the full variable domain is EAGVTQFPSHSVIEKGQTVTLRCDPISGHDNLYWYRRVMGKEIKFLLHFVKESKQDESGMPNNRFLAERTGGTYSTLKVQPAELEDSGVYFCASSPGGQGASDLQETQYFGPGTRLLVL.

This chain connects TRBV5-6 to TRBJ2-3; 11 bases line up with TRBD2. Per germline, CDR1 SGHDT and CDR2 YYEEEE. V was pared by 2 bases and J by 1 base, with 3 bases of the junction left unmatched. The CDR3 sequence is 16 residues long. The DNA for the CDR3 is TGTGCCAGCAGCTTAACTAGCGGGGGCCGCACAGATACGCAGTATTTT. It specifies CASSLTSGGRTDTQYF.

This clone was picked up a small number of times. J is TRBJ2-3 and V is TRBV5-1, with D maybe TRBD1 (5 bases). Germline V gives CDR1 SGHRS, CDR2 YFSETQ. This CDR3 has 14 residues. Trimming pared 4 bases from V and 2 bases from J, leaving 11 bases between. In DNA, the CDR3 is TGCGCCAGCAGCGCGACAGATTACACAGATACGCAGTATTTT. This gives the protein CASSATDYTDTQYF.

J is TRBJ1-6 and V is TRBV6-5, with no clear D. Trimming cost V 8 bases and J 14 bases, with 16 bases left between them. The CDR3 spans 12 residues. Germline V gene lookup returns CDR1 MNHEY and CDR2 SVGAGI. The CDR3 sequence is CASAQSVLSLHF. CDR3 nucleotide sequence: TGTGCCAGCGCGCAATCAGTTCTTTCCCTCCACTTT.

This clone was detected only a few times. V gene TRBV5-4 combines with J gene TRBJ1-6; TRBD1 matches 8 bases. This CDR3 spans 15 amino acids. Trimming cost V 5 bases and J 3 bases; bases outside gene matches: 4. Germline loops: CDR1 SGHNT, CDR2 YYREEE (reference sequence). The CDR3 DNA reads as TGTGCCAGCAGGCGACAGGGGCTCTATAATTCACCCCTCCACTTT. This gives the protein CASRRQGLYNSPLHF.

The CDR3 nucleotides read TGTGCCAGCAGGACCGGGCAAATCTCCTACGAGCAGTACTTC. This encodes CASRTGQISYEQYF. This sequence joins TRBV5-4 and TRBJ2-7; D ambiguous. The V end was cut by 5 bases, the J end by 0 bases, with 12 bases between. Germline V gene sequence: CDR1 SGHNT, CDR2 YYREEE (reference sequence). This CDR3 is built from 14 residues.

The sample holds a few counts of this clone. The gene calls are TRBV28 and TRBJ1-1; D remains unclear. Trimming took 6 bases from V and 4 from J, leaving 12 bases between them. In germline, CDR1 is MDHEN, CDR2 SYDVKM. The CDR3 loop spans 13 amino acids. The CDR3 region is CASSPGEFTEAFF. Here the CDR3 DNA reads TGTGCCAGCAGCCCCGGGGAGTTCACTGAAGCTTTCTTT.

This clone was seen more than once but under ten times. This specimen includes other DNA sequences encoding the same CDR3. The chain links TRBV6-5 to TRBJ2-7; a weak D match, TRBD1 (6 bases). Trimming pared 0 bases from V and 4 bases from J, leaving 7 bases between. Germline V lookup: CDR1 MNHEY, CDR2 SVGAGI. The CDR3 covers 13 residues. The CDR3 reads CASSYSDRYEQYF. The CDR3, as DNA: TGTGCCAGCAGTTACTCGGACAGATACGAGCAGTACTTC.

The chain employs TRBV5-1 and TRBJ2-1; 12 bases match TRBD2. J was trimmed by 8 bases and V by 3 bases; bases with no gene match: 9. The length of the CDR3 is 16 residues. Germline V gives CDR1 SGHRS, CDR2 YFSETQ. The CDR3 DNA reads as TGCGCCAGCAGCTCCCAGACTAGCGGGGGTACCGATGAGCAGTTCTTC. Amino acid sequence: CASSSQTSGGTDEQFF.